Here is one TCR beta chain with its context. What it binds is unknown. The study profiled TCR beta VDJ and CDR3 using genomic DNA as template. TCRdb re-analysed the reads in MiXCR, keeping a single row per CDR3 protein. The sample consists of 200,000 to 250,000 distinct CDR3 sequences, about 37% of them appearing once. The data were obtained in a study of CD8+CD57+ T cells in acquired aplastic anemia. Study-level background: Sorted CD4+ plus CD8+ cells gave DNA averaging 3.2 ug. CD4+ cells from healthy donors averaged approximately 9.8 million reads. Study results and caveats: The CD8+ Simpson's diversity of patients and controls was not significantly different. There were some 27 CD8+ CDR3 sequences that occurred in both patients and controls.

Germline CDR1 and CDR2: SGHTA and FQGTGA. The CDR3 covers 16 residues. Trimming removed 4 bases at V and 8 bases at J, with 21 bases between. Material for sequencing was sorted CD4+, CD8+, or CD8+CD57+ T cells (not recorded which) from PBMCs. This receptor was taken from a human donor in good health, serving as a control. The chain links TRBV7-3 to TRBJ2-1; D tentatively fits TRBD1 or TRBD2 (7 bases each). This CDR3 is CASSYSGTASYDEQFF. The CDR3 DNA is TGTGCCAGCAGCTACAGCGGGACAGCATCTTACGATGAGCAGTTCTTC.